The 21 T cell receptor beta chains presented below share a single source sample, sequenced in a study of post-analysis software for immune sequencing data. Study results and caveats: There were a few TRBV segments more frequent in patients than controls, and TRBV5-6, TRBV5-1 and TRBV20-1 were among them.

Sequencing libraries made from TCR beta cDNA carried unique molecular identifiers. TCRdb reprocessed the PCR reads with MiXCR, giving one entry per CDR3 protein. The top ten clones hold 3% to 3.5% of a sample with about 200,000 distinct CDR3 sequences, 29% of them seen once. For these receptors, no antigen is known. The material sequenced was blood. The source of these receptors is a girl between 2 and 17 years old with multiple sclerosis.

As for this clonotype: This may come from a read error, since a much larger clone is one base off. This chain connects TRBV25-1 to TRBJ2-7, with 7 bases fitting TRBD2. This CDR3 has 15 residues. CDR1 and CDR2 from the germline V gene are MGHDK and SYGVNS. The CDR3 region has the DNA TGTGCCAGCGGTGAGGCGGGGAGGGCCGAGTACGAGCAGTACTTC. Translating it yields CASGEAGRAEYEQYF.

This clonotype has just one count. The CDR3 DNA is TGTGCCACCAGCAGAGTTGGCAACCACAAGAACAATGAGCAGTACTTC. Its protein is CATSRVGNHKNNEQYF. This chain connects TRBV15 to TRBJ2-7; no clear D gene. The germline V and J ends were trimmed by 1 base and 7 bases, with 20 bases remaining between them. The CDR3 contains 16 residues. Germline V gene data show CDR1 as LNHNV and CDR2 as YYDKDF (reference sequence).

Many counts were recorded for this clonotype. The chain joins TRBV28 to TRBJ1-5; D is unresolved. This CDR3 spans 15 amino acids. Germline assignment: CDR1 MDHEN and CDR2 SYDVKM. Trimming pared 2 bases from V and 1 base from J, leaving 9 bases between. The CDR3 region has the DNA TGTGCCAGCAGTTTAGCCAGACCGAGCAATCAGCCCCAGCATTTT. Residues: CASSLARPSNQPQHF.

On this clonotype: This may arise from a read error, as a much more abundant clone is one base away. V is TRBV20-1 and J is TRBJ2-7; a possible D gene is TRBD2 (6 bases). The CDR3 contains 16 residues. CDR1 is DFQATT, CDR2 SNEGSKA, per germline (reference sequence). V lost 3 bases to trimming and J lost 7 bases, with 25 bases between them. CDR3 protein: CSAREGSVGLRNEQYF. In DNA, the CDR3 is TGCAGTGCTAGGGAGGGGTCGGTAGGTCTGAGGAATGAGCAGTACTTC.

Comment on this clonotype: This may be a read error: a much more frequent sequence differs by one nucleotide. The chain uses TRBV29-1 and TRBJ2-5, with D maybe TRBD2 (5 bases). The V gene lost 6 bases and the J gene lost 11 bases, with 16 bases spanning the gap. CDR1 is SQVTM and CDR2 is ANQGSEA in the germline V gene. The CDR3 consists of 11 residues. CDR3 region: CSVGLGNEQYF. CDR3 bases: TGCAGCGTAGGACTGGGCAATGAGCAGTACTTC.

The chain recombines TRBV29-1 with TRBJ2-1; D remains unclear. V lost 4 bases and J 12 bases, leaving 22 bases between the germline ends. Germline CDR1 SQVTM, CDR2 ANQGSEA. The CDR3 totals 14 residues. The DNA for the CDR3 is TGCAGCGTTGGGCAGACTCGATCCTCGATGGGGCAGTTCTTC. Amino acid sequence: CSVGQTRSSMGQFF.

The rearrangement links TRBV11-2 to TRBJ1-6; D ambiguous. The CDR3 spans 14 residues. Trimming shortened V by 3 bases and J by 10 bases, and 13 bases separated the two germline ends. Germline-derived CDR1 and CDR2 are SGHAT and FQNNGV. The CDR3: CASSLRVRQSPLHF. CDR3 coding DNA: TGTGCCAGCAGCTTGCGGGTACGGCAATCACCCCTCCACTTT.

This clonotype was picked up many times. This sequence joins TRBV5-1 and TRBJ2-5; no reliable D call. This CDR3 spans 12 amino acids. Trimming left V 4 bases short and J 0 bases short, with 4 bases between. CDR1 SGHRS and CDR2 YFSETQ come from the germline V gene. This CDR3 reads CASSPNQETQYF. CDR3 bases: TGCGCCAGCAGCCCGAACCAAGAGACCCAGTACTTC.

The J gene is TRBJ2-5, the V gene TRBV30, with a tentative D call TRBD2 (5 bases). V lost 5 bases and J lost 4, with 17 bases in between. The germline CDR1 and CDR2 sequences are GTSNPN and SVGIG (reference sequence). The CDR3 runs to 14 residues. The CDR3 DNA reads TGTGCCTGGGATCCGGACTTAGGGTCAGAGACCCAGTACTTC. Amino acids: CAWDPDLGSETQYF.

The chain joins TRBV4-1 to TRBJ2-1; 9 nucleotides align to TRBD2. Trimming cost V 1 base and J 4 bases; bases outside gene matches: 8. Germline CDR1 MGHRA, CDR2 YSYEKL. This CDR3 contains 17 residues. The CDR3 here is CASSQGATSGLYNEQFF. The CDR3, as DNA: TGCGCCAGCAGCCAAGGCGCTACTAGCGGGTTATACAATGAGCAGTTCTTC.

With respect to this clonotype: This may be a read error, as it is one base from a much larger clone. CDR3 region: CASSRVNTDTQYF. For the CDR3, the DNA is TGTGCCAGCAGCCGGGTCAACACAGATACGCAGTATTTT. The chain employs TRBV11-2 and TRBJ2-3; D is ambiguous. The CDR3 sequence is 13 residues long. Germline V gene lookup returns CDR1 SGHAT and CDR2 FQNNGV. Trimming cost V 5 bases and J 2 bases, with 8 bases left between them.

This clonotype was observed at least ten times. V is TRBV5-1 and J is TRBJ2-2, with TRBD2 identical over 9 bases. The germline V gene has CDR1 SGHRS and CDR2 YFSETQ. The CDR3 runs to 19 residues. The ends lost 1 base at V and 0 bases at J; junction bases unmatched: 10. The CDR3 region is CASSLSPSGTATNTGELFF. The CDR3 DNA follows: TGCGCCAGCAGCTTGTCTCCTAGCGGGACCGCTACGAACACCGGGGAGCTGTTTTTT.

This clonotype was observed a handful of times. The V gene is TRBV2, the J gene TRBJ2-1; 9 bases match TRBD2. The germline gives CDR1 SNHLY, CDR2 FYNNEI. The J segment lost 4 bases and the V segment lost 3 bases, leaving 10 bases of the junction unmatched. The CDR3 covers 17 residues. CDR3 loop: CASSDRAGGPDYNEQFF. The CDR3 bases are TGTGCCAGCAGTGATAGGGCGGGAGGGCCGGATTACAATGAGCAGTTCTTC.

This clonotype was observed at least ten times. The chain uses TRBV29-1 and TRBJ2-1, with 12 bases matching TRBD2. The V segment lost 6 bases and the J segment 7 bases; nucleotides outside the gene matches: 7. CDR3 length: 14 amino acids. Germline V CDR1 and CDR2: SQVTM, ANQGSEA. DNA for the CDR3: TGCAGCGTCCCAACCGGACTAGCGGGAAATGAGCAGTTCTTC. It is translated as CSVPTGLAGNEQFF.

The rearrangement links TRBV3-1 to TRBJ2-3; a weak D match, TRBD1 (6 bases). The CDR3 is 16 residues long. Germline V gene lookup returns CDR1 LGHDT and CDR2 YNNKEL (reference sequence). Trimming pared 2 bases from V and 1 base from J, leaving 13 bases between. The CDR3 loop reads CASSQTISGGTDTQYF. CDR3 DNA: TGTGCCAGCAGCCAAACCATTTCAGGGGGCACAGATACGCAGTATTTT.

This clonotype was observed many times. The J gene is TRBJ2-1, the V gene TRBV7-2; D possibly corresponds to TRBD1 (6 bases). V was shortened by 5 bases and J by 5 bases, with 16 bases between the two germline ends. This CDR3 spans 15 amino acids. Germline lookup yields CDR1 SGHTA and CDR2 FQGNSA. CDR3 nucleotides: TGTGCCAGCAGCCCGAGGGGGAGCGCCCACAATGAGCAGTTCTTC. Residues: CASSPRGSAHNEQFF. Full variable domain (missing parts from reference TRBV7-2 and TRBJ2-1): GAGVSQSPSNKVTEKGKDVELRCDPISGHTALYWYRQSLGQGLEFLIYFQGNSAPDKSGLPSDRFSAERTGGSVSTLTIQRTQQEDSAVYLCASSPRGSAHNEQFFGPGTRLTVL.

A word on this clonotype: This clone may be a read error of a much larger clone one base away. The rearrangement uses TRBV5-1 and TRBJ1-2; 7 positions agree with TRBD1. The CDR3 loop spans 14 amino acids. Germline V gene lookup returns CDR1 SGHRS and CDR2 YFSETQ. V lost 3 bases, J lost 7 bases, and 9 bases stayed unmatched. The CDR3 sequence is CASSSDTGDSGYTF. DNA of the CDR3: TGCGCCAGCAGCTCGGATACAGGGGACTCTGGCTACACCTTC.

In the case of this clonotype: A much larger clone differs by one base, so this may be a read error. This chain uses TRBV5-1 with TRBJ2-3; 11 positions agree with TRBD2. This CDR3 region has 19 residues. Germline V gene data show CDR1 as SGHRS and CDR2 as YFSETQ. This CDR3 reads CASNLVSPSGRIRADTQYF. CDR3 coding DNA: TGCGCCAGCAACTTGGTGTCGCCTAGCGGGAGGATACGGGCAGATACGCAGTATTTT.

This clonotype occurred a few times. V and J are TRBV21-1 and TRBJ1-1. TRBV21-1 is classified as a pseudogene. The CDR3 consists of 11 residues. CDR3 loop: CASLENTEAFF. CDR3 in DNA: TGTGCCAGTCTGGAAAACACTGAAGCTTTCTTT.

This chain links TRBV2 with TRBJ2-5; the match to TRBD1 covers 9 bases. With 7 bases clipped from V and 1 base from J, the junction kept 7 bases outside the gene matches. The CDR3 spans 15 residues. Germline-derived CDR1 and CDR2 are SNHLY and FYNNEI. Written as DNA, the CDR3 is TGTGCCAGCAATTTCCTGGGACAGGGCCAAGAGACCCAGTACTTC. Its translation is CASNFLGQGQETQYF.

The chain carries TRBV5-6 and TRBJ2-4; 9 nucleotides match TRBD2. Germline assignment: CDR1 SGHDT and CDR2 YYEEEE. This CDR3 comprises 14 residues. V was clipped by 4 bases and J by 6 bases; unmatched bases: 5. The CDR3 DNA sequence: TGTGCCAGCAGCGGGACTAGCCGGGGAAACATTCAGTACTTC. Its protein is CASSGTSRGNIQYF.